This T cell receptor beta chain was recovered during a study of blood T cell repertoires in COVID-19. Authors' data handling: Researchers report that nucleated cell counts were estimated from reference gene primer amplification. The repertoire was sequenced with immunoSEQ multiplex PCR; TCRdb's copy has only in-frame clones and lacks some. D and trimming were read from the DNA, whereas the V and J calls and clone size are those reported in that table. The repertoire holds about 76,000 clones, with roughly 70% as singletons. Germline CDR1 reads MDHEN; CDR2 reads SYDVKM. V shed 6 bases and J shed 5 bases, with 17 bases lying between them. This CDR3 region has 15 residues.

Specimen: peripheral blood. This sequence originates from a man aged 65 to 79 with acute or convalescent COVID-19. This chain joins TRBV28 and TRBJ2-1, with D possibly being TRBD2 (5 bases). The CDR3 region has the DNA TGTGCCAGCAGCTCCTTGGGGAGCCTCCACAATGAGCAGTTCTTC. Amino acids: CASSSLGSLHNEQFF.